The rows below give T cell receptor beta chains drawn from one sample of a study of blood T cell repertoires in COVID-19. Clones were read by immunoSEQ multiplex PCR, and TCRdb kept only the in-frame ones, dropping some. The sample records roughly 40,000 clones, around 84% being singletons. The sequencing input was peripheral blood. Receptors originate from a man aged 65-85 years with acute or convalescent COVID-19. Both conserved end residues are trimmed from each CDR3. The order of the fields is V gene, CDR3 protein.

>TRBV28
ASSTAGTGRAGTEAF
>TRBV30
AWRADSGLAEIYEQY
>TRBV5-1
ASSSQETQY
>TRBV5-6
ASSPDASGGAGY
>TRBV11-3
ASSLDRLAGANEQF
>TRBV7-2
ASSLVLGETQY
>TRBV3-1/TRBV3-2
ASSPHSKREAF
>TRBV21-1
ASSTGIYT
>TRBV19
ASSIQQGGGNQPQH
>TRBV6-5
ASIPRAGAWQPQH
>TRBV12-3/TRBV12-4
ASSLFRGKYAF
>TRBV18
ASSPRGQGAKEQY
>TRBV19
ASSNGQGGDEKLF
>TRBV6-2/TRBV6-3
ASSEGADYGYT
>TRBV6-5
ASTRQGGDSPLH
>TRBV3-1/TRBV3-2
ASSQGRRGEAF
>TRBV5-8
ASSLWSGYSPYEQY
>TRBV10-3
AISAGEFGYT
>TRBV6-6
ASSRGFTGELF
>TRBV10-3
AISGSSTEAF
>TRBV4-1
ASSLLLGQLLGGYTGELF
>TRBV20-1
SARVAEAF
>TRBV3-1/TRBV3-2
ASRPGTAGNTIY
>TRBV21-1
ASNSPGGVN
>TRBV28
ASSPPGSMNTEAF
>TRBV12-3/TRBV12-4
ASSTRDRVVYT
>TRBV5-6
ASSFGTGGSNQPQH
>TRBV7-2
ASSSQGLLTDTQY